The rows below give T cell receptor beta chains drawn from one sample of a study of blood T cell repertoires in COVID-19. TCRdb's table, derived via immunoSEQ multiplex PCR, lists solely in-frame clones and lacks some. The data contain fewer than 50,000 clones, roughly 85% of them singletons. The sample consisted of peripheral blood. These receptors all come from a human donor in a cohort sampled during active COVID-19. Both conserved end residues are part of each CDR3. The D gene is left open where the match is weak. Part of the rows lack a size; the others show once, few, many or a class for expanded clones.

clone size: -
V gene: TRBV9
D gene: -
J gene: TRBJ1-2
CDR3 protein: CASSGLQGFQGRYTF
CDR3 DNA: TGTGCCAGCAGCGGTCTACAGGGATTTCAAGGGCGCTACACCTTC

clone size: -
V gene: TRBV28
D gene: TRBD1
J gene: TRBJ2-6
CDR3 protein: CASSRRDRAGANVLTF
CDR3 DNA: TGTGCCAGCAGTCGCCGGGACAGGGCTGGGGCCAACGTCCTGACTTTC

clone size: -
V gene: TRBV14
D gene: -
J gene: TRBJ1-3
CDR3 protein: CASSHSGQGGTIYF
CDR3 DNA: TGTGCCAGCAGCCACTCCGGGCAGGGAGGCACCATATATTTT

clone size: -
V gene: TRBV4-3
D gene: TRBD1
J gene: TRBJ1-3
CDR3 protein: CASSQGTGASGNTIYF
CDR3 DNA: TGCGCCAGCAGCCAAGGAACAGGGGCCTCTGGAAACACCATATATTTT

clone size: few
V gene: TRBV6-5
D gene: -
J gene: TRBJ1-1
CDR3 protein: CASYARVYVNTEAFF
CDR3 DNA: TGTGCCAGCTATGCCCGGGTATACGTGAACACTGAAGCTTTCTTT

clone size: -
V gene: TRBV7-9
D gene: -
J gene: TRBJ1-3
CDR3 protein: CASSLGTPGNTIYF
CDR3 DNA: TGTGCCAGCAGCCTCGGGACACCAGGAAACACCATATATTTT

clone size: -
V gene: TRBV27
D gene: -
J gene: TRBJ1-5
CDR3 protein: CASSQGGVNQPQHF
CDR3 DNA: TGTGCCAGCAGCCAAGGGGGGGTAAATCAGCCCCAGCATTTT

clone size: -
V gene: TRBV19
D gene: TRBD2
J gene: TRBJ2-7
CDR3 protein: CASSLRTSGGSYEQYF
CDR3 DNA: TGTGCCAGTAGTCTCCGGACTAGCGGGGGTTCCTACGAGCAGTACTTC

clone size: -
V gene: TRBV29-1
D gene: TRBD1
J gene: TRBJ1-2
CDR3 protein: CSAQTGENDYGYTF
CDR3 DNA: TGCAGCGCCCAAACAGGGGAAAACGACTATGGCTACACCTTC

clone size: -
V gene: TRBV9
D gene: TRBD1
J gene: TRBJ1-2
CDR3 protein: CASSSTTGGIGYTF
CDR3 DNA: TGTGCCAGCAGCAGTACCACAGGGGGCATTGGCTACACCTTC

clone size: -
V gene: TRBV11-2
D gene: TRBD2
J gene: TRBJ2-7
CDR3 protein: CASSSSGLAGIYEQYF
CDR3 DNA: TGTGCCAGCAGCTCATCTGGACTAGCGGGGATCTACGAGCAGTACTTC

clone size: -
V gene: TRBV6-6
D gene: TRBD1
J gene: TRBJ1-1
CDR3 protein: CASGMRQGYTEAFF
CDR3 DNA: TGTGCCAGCGGTATGAGACAGGGGTATACTGAAGCTTTCTTT

clone size: few
V gene: TRBV3-1/TRBV3-2
D gene: -
J gene: TRBJ1-2
CDR3 protein: CASSHPGYTF
CDR3 DNA: TGTGCCAGCAGCCATCCGGGCTACACCTTC

clone size: -
V gene: TRBV7-2
D gene: -
J gene: TRBJ2-5
CDR3 protein: CASSLGTPRGAETQYF
CDR3 DNA: TGTGCCAGCAGCTTAGGTACCCCCAGGGGGGCAGAGACCCAGTACTTC

clone size: -
V gene: TRBV2
D gene: TRBD1
J gene: TRBJ1-5
CDR3 protein: CASSGTGFSNQPQHF
CDR3 DNA: TGTGCCAGCAGTGGGACAGGGTTTAGCAATCAGCCCCAGCATTTT

clone size: -
V gene: TRBV9
D gene: TRBD1
J gene: TRBJ1-1
CDR3 protein: CASSVAATGYDSTEAFF
CDR3 DNA: TGTGCCAGCAGCGTAGCGGCGACAGGGTACGATAGCACTGAAGCTTTCTTT

clone size: -
V gene: TRBV29-1
D gene: TRBD1
J gene: TRBJ1-6
CDR3 protein: CSVASGTANSPLHF
CDR3 DNA: TGCAGCGTAGCCTCCGGGACAGCTAATTCACCCCTCCACTTT

clone size: -
V gene: TRBV4-1
D gene: -
J gene: TRBJ1-2
CDR3 protein: CASSLPEAGHRDGYTF
CDR3 DNA: TGCGCCAGCAGCCTCCCTGAGGCAGGACACAGGGATGGCTACACCTTC

clone size: -
V gene: TRBV7-8
D gene: -
J gene: TRBJ1-2
CDR3 protein: CASSLNRAGDGYTF
CDR3 DNA: TGTGCCAGCAGCCTGAACAGGGCTGGAGACGGCTACACCTTC

clone size: -
V gene: TRBV29-1
D gene: TRBD1
J gene: TRBJ2-7
CDR3 protein: CSVKAQGSYEQYF
CDR3 DNA: TGCAGCGTCAAAGCACAGGGGTCCTACGAGCAGTACTTC

clone size: -
V gene: TRBV7-9
D gene: TRBD1
J gene: TRBJ1-2
CDR3 protein: CASTLGQGVNGYTF
CDR3 DNA: TGTGCCAGCACCCTCGGACAGGGCGTAAATGGCTACACCTTC

clone size: -
V gene: TRBV6-5
D gene: TRBD2
J gene: TRBJ2-3
CDR3 protein: CASSYSTSGVSDTQYF
CDR3 DNA: TGTGCCAGCAGTTACTCGACTAGCGGGGTCTCTGATACGCAGTATTTT

clone size: -
V gene: TRBV18
D gene: -
J gene: TRBJ1-6
CDR3 protein: CASSPGSSYNSPLHF
CDR3 DNA: TGTGCCAGCTCACCAGGGAGCTCCTATAATTCACCCCTCCACTTT

clone size: -
V gene: TRBV5-6
D gene: -
J gene: TRBJ1-2
CDR3 protein: CASSLRDYGYTF
CDR3 DNA: TGTGCCAGCAGCTTGAGAGACTATGGCTACACCTTC

clone size: -
V gene: TRBV7-6
D gene: -
J gene: TRBJ2-3
CDR3 protein: CASSASQGPSTDTQYF
CDR3 DNA: TGTGCCAGCAGCGCCAGTCAGGGTCCTAGCACAGATACGCAGTATTTT

clone size: -
V gene: TRBV18
D gene: TRBD2
J gene: TRBJ2-7
CDR3 protein: CASLPALAGSYEQYF
CDR3 DNA: TGTGCCAGCTTACCAGCACTAGCGGGCTCCTACGAGCAGTACTTC

clone size: -
V gene: TRBV19
D gene: TRBD2
J gene: TRBJ2-3
CDR3 protein: CASSIMAGGGTDTQYF
CDR3 DNA: TGTGCCAGTAGTATCATGGCGGGGGGGGGCACAGATACGCAGTATTTT

clone size: -
V gene: TRBV18
D gene: -
J gene: TRBJ2-7
CDR3 protein: CASSPPTGGPTYEQYF
CDR3 DNA: TGTGCCAGCTCACCACCGACCGGGGGACCTACCTACGAGCAGTACTTC

clone size: -
V gene: TRBV18
D gene: -
J gene: TRBJ2-5
CDR3 protein: CASSPPEGVETQYF
CDR3 DNA: TGTGCCAGCTCACCACCGGAGGGCGTAGAGACCCAGTACTTC